The clone carrying this TCR beta chain was recorded a few times. The CDR3 consists of 16 residues. Trimming took 4 bases from V and 1 from J; bases not matched to a gene: 5. Preparation of the TCRbeta library involved a method that used unique molecular identifiers. MiXCR, run by TCRdb on the PCR reads, gives a single entry per CDR3 protein. Among some 530,000 distinct CDR3 sequences, around 13% were seen once, and the ten largest hold about 5.6%. The entry originates in a study of T-cell reconstitution after alpha-beta-depleted transplantation in children. This receptor was taken from a human donor who donated a stem cell graft to a child with combined immunodeficiency. The gene calls are TRBV12-3 or TRBV12-4 and TRBJ1-1; 11 bases line up with TRBD1. Source: PBMCs from the stem cell graft donor, taken from the stem cell graft. The CDR3 here is CASSSGQGAGNTEAFF. The DNA of the CDR3 is TGTGCCAGCAGTTCCGGACAGGGGGCCGGGAACACTGAAGCTTTCTTT.